This record covers a single TCR beta chain. In germline, CDR1 is SGHRS, CDR2 YFSETQ. The junction had 8 bases not matched to a gene; V was cut back by 4 bases and J by 5 bases. There are 16 residues in the CDR3. The data stem from a study of blood T cell repertoires in COVID-19. The overall study: Italy, Spain and the United States were the sources of the convalescent and acute COVID-19 samples.

Per the study methods: How many nucleated cells were present was estimated from reference gene primer amplification. Assay used: immunoSEQ multiplex PCR; TCRdb lists only in-frame clones, some missing. The DNA gave D and trimming, while V, J and clone size come from that table. The data hold 40,000 to 55,000 clones, with around 90% observed a single time. Sequenced input: peripheral blood. The TCR was taken from a middle-aged man with active COVID-19. The gene calls are TRBV5-1 and TRBJ1-5; TRBD1 matches 11 bases. CDR3 sequence: CASSKGTGGRDQPQHF. The DNA of the CDR3 is TGCGCCAGCAGCAAGGGGACAGGGGGGAGGGATCAGCCCCAGCATTTT.